This TCR beta chain came from a study of identical twins. TCRdb passed the 5' RACE reads through MiXCR, listing each CDR3 protein once. The table lists about 1.7 million distinct CDR3 sequences, roughly 35% of them singletons. Trimming stripped 1 base from V and 2 bases from J, with 1 base between. Germline values: CDR1 SQVTM, CDR2 ANQGSEA. This CDR3 is 11 amino acids long. This clonotype was seen repeatedly, ten times or more. Its specificity is not known. Study-level findings and limits: Possibly, invariant MAIT and iNKT cells partly confounded zero-insertion analyses.

The rearrangement links TRBV29-1 to TRBJ2-3; D call uncertain. Sequenced sample: cord blood. The receptor was derived from a newborn girl in good health. CDR3 sequence (DNA): TGCAGCGTTGAAGTCACAGATACGCAGTATTTT. Amino acid sequence: CSVEVTDTQYF.